This record concerns one T cell receptor (beta chain) sequence. This entry comes from a study of cytomegalovirus exposure and HLA in healthy donors. The CDR3 has 17 residues. Looked up from germline, CDR1 is MDHEN and CDR2 is SYDVKM. Trimming removed 1 base from V and 5 bases from J, with 20 bases in between. Some clones are missing from TCRdb's copy, which holds only in-frame ones; the method was immunoSEQ multiplex PCR. The sample carries 180,000 or so clones, more than 75% recorded once. The validation cohort, a group of 120 subjects, included the donors and was separate from the approximately 660-subject first cohort.

This sequence was found in a man aged 25 to 40 in good health and CMV-seropositive. Sequences were obtained from PBMCs. This rearrangement joins TRBV28 to TRBJ1-2; no clear D gene. This CDR3 is CASSLSGSKTAIYGYTF. The DNA for the CDR3 is TGTGCCAGCAGTTTATCCGGGTCCAAAACGGCTATTTATGGCTACACCTTC.